Listed below are T cell receptor beta chains from one sample, sequenced in a study of neurological immune-mediated disorders. TCRdb independently ran MiXCR on the 5' RACE reads; one entry per CDR3 protein. The sample has 25,000 to 30,000 distinct CDR3 sequences, under 8% seen once. Source material: PBMCs. These receptors were collected from a woman between 50 and 59 years old in good health. The CDR3 runs from the conserved cysteine through the conserved F or W. Fields, in order: V gene, J gene, clone size, D gene, CDR3 DNA, CDR3 protein. A D gene is named only where the DNA matches it firmly. Some rows have no size entry. The others give once, few or many, or a class for an expanded clone.

V gene: TRBV7-2
J gene: TRBJ2-3
clone size: many
D gene: .
CDR3 DNA: TGTGCCAGCAGTACGGGCTCCTATACGCAGTATTTT
CDR3 protein: CASSTGSYTQYF

V gene: TRBV29-1
J gene: TRBJ2-3
clone size: medium-sized
D gene: .
CDR3 DNA: TGCAGCGTTGACGCCTTCACAGATACGCAGTATTTT
CDR3 protein: CSVDAFTDTQYF

V gene: TRBV12-3/TRBV12-4
J gene: TRBJ2-7
clone size: many
D gene: .
CDR3 DNA: TGTGCCAGCAGTTTGGTGGGCCGGAACGAGCAGTACTTC
CDR3 protein: CASSLVGRNEQYF

V gene: TRBV5-1
J gene: TRBJ1-4
clone size: many
D gene: .
CDR3 DNA: TGCGCCAGCAGCTTGGGAGCACCTAATGAAAAACTGTTTTTT
CDR3 protein: CASSLGAPNEKLFF

V gene: TRBV5-1
J gene: TRBJ2-7
clone size: many
D gene: TRBD2
CDR3 DNA: TGCGCCAGCAGCTCCTTGGGGGGGAGCTCCTACGAGCAGTACTTC
CDR3 protein: CASSSLGGSSYEQYF

V gene: TRBV5-1
J gene: TRBJ1-3
clone size: many
D gene: TRBD1
CDR3 DNA: TGCGCCAGCACCCCAGGGGGCGCGCGGGCCGGAAACACCATATATTTT
CDR3 protein: CASTPGGARAGNTIYF

V gene: TRBV7-9
J gene: TRBJ1-1
clone size: many
D gene: .
CDR3 DNA: TGTGCCAGCAGCCCCTCGGTGGACACTGAAGCTTTCTTT
CDR3 protein: CASSPSVDTEAFF

V gene: TRBV25-1
J gene: TRBJ2-2
clone size: many
D gene: .
CDR3 DNA: TGTGCCAGCAGTGAATCCAGGGGGAACACCGGGGAGCTGTTTTTT
CDR3 protein: CASSESRGNTGELFF

V gene: TRBV20-1
J gene: TRBJ2-7
clone size: many
D gene: .
CDR3 DNA: TGCAGTGCTAGAGATGTAGGGGGGGCCCGCGAGCAGTACTTC
CDR3 protein: CSARDVGGAREQYF

V gene: TRBV3-1
J gene: TRBJ2-1
clone size: many
D gene: TRBD2
CDR3 DNA: TGTGCCAGCAGCCAAGGACTAGCGGGAGGGGGTGAGCAGTTCTTC
CDR3 protein: CASSQGLAGGGEQFF

V gene: TRBV12-3/TRBV12-4
J gene: TRBJ2-7
clone size: many
D gene: .
CDR3 DNA: TGTGCCAGCAGCGACCCCGGGACAACGAGCTCCTACGAGCAGTACTTC
CDR3 protein: CASSDPGTTSSYEQYF

V gene: TRBV5-1
J gene: TRBJ2-1
clone size: many
D gene: TRBD1
CDR3 DNA: TGCGCCAGCAGCCCCACCCCTGGGACAGGGAAATCTGATGAGCAGTTCTTC
CDR3 protein: CASSPTPGTGKSDEQFF

V gene: TRBV5-1
J gene: TRBJ1-1
clone size: many
D gene: .
CDR3 DNA: TGCGCCAGCAGCTTGGGGGGGACGAACACTGAAGCTTTCTTT
CDR3 protein: CASSLGGTNTEAFF

V gene: TRBV20-1
J gene: TRBJ2-7
clone size: medium-sized
D gene: .
CDR3 DNA: TGCAGTGCTAGCCCGACTAGTGGAGCCTACGAGCAGTACTTC
CDR3 protein: CSASPTSGAYEQYF

V gene: TRBV5-1
J gene: TRBJ2-1
clone size: many
D gene: TRBD2
CDR3 DNA: TGCGCCAGCAGCTTGCAAGGACTAGCGGGGTCAGGCAATGAGCAGTTCTTC
CDR3 protein: CASSLQGLAGSGNEQFF

V gene: TRBV12-3/TRBV12-4
J gene: TRBJ1-2
clone size: many
D gene: .
CDR3 DNA: TGTGCCAGCAGACAAACAGGGAGCTATGGCTACACCTTC
CDR3 protein: CASRQTGSYGYTF

V gene: TRBV7-9
J gene: TRBJ1-4
clone size: many
D gene: .
CDR3 DNA: TGTGCCAGCAGCTTAGCGGCCCAGGCTAATGAAAAACTGTTTTTT
CDR3 protein: CASSLAAQANEKLFF

V gene: TRBV7-3
J gene: TRBJ1-5
clone size: .
D gene: .
CDR3 DNA: .
CDR3 protein: CASSFYICSVNRQGGNQPQHF

V gene: TRBV28
J gene: TRBJ1-5
clone size: many
D gene: .
CDR3 DNA: TGTGCCAGCATTATAGGGGGGGACCACCAGCCCCAGCATTTT
CDR3 protein: CASIIGGDHQPQHF

V gene: TRBV7-2
J gene: TRBJ2-3
clone size: many
D gene: .
CDR3 DNA: TGTGCCAGCAGCTTCGGCACGGGGCAGTATTTT
CDR3 protein: CASSFGTGQYF

V gene: TRBV28
J gene: TRBJ2-7
clone size: many
D gene: .
CDR3 DNA: TGTGCCAGCAGTTTAGCAGGTGCCTACGAGCAGTACTTC
CDR3 protein: CASSLAGAYEQYF

V gene: TRBV27
J gene: TRBJ1-6
clone size: many
D gene: .
CDR3 DNA: TGTGCCAGCAGTTTAAGGACAGATTATAATTCACCCCTCCACTTT
CDR3 protein: CASSLRTDYNSPLHF

V gene: TRBV20-1
J gene: TRBJ2-2
clone size: many
D gene: .
CDR3 DNA: TGCAGTGCTAGAGGTGGGGCTAACACCGGGGAGCTGTTTTTT
CDR3 protein: CSARGGANTGELFF

V gene: TRBV2
J gene: TRBJ2-2
clone size: many
D gene: .
CDR3 DNA: TGTGCCAGCAGTGGGCAGGAGCTCACCGGGGAGCTGTTTTTT
CDR3 protein: CASSGQELTGELFF

V gene: TRBV27
J gene: TRBJ2-7
clone size: many
D gene: .
CDR3 DNA: TGTGCCAGCAGTTTAGGGGAACCGCCTGCCTACGAGCAGTACTTC
CDR3 protein: CASSLGEPPAYEQYF

V gene: TRBV7-2
J gene: TRBJ2-5
clone size: many
D gene: TRBD2
CDR3 DNA: TGTGCCAGCAGCTTATTATCGGGAGGGCCGGGAGAGACCCAGTACTTC
CDR3 protein: CASSLLSGGPGETQYF

V gene: TRBV9
J gene: TRBJ1-5
clone size: many
D gene: .
CDR3 DNA: TGTGCCAGCAGCGTAGGGGTGGGGCAATATCAGCCCCAGCATTTT
CDR3 protein: CASSVGVGQYQPQHF

V gene: TRBV5-5
J gene: TRBJ1-4
clone size: many
D gene: .
CDR3 DNA: TGTGCCAGCAGCTTGTCCGTCGGCCTGCCGGGTGAAAAACTGTTTTTT
CDR3 protein: CASSLSVGLPGEKLFF

V gene: TRBV20-1
J gene: TRBJ1-1
clone size: many
D gene: .
CDR3 DNA: TGCAGTGCTAGAGATTTGGGGGGGGTCACTGAAGCTTTCTTT
CDR3 protein: CSARDLGGVTEAFF

V gene: TRBV7-9
J gene: TRBJ1-4
clone size: many
D gene: .
CDR3 DNA: TGTGCCAGCAGCCCTGGGGCTCGCGAAAAACTGTTTTTT
CDR3 protein: CASSPGAREKLFF

V gene: TRBV9
J gene: TRBJ2-3
clone size: many
D gene: TRBD1
CDR3 DNA: TGTGCCAGCAGCTTCGGACAGGGACACGGAGATACGCAGTATTTT
CDR3 protein: CASSFGQGHGDTQYF

V gene: TRBV10-3
J gene: TRBJ2-7
clone size: many
D gene: TRBD1
CDR3 DNA: TGTGCCATCAGTGATTTCAGGACAGGGATATCCTACGAGCAGTACTTC
CDR3 protein: CAISDFRTGISYEQYF

V gene: TRBV20-1
J gene: TRBJ2-7
clone size: many
D gene: TRBD2
CDR3 DNA: TGCAGTGCGGATCTAGCGGGAGTCTACGAGCAGTACTTC
CDR3 protein: CSADLAGVYEQYF

V gene: TRBV5-8
J gene: TRBJ1-5
clone size: many
D gene: .
CDR3 DNA: TGTGCCAGCAGCTTGGCCGGGCGGTTGAGTCAGCCCCAGCATTTT
CDR3 protein: CASSLAGRLSQPQHF

V gene: TRBV7-9
J gene: TRBJ2-7
clone size: many
D gene: .
CDR3 DNA: TGTGCCAGCAGCTTACTAGTCTACGAGCAGTACTTC
CDR3 protein: CASSLLVYEQYF

V gene: TRBV28
J gene: TRBJ2-5
clone size: many
D gene: TRBD2
CDR3 DNA: TGTGCCAGCAGCACACTAGCGTTTAACCAAGAGACCCAGTACTTC
CDR3 protein: CASSTLAFNQETQYF

V gene: TRBV20-1
J gene: TRBJ2-1
clone size: many
D gene: TRBD2
CDR3 DNA: TGCAGTGCTAGAACACCCGGGGGGGGACAAGCCTACAATGAGCAGTTCTTC
CDR3 protein: CSARTPGGGQAYNEQFF

V gene: TRBV20-1
J gene: TRBJ1-6
clone size: many
D gene: TRBD1
CDR3 DNA: TGCAGTGCTAGAGAACAGGGGGTCAATTCACCCCTCCACTTT
CDR3 protein: CSAREQGVNSPLHF

V gene: TRBV3-1
J gene: TRBJ2-1
clone size: many
D gene: .
CDR3 DNA: TGTGCCAGCAGCCTCTACAGCAACCACAATGAGCAGTTCTTC
CDR3 protein: CASSLYSNHNEQFF

V gene: TRBV5-5
J gene: TRBJ2-2
clone size: many
D gene: TRBD2
CDR3 DNA: TGTGCCAGCAGCTTCTCGATAGCGGGAGGGGCCGGGGAGCTGTTTTTT
CDR3 protein: CASSFSIAGGAGELFF

V gene: TRBV7-2
J gene: TRBJ2-7
clone size: many
D gene: .
CDR3 DNA: TGTGCCAGCAGCTTAGGTCCGGGACTAGGGGGCCACGAGCAGTACTTC
CDR3 protein: CASSLGPGLGGHEQYF

V gene: TRBV20-1
J gene: TRBJ1-2
clone size: many
D gene: TRBD1
CDR3 DNA: TGCAGTGCCCAACCAGGGGGCGGCTACACCTTC
CDR3 protein: CSAQPGGGYTF

V gene: TRBV5-1
J gene: TRBJ2-1
clone size: many
D gene: .
CDR3 DNA: TGCGCCAGCAGCTTGGGGGGCCGAAGCAATGAGCAGTTCTTC
CDR3 protein: CASSLGGRSNEQFF

V gene: TRBV7-9
J gene: TRBJ2-7
clone size: many
D gene: TRBD2
CDR3 DNA: TGTGCCAGCAGCCATACTAGCGGGAGTAGCGAGCAGTACTTC
CDR3 protein: CASSHTSGSSEQYF

V gene: TRBV10-3
J gene: TRBJ1-2
clone size: many
D gene: .
CDR3 DNA: TGTGCCACGGGAGGGGTGGCATCTGGCTACACCTTC
CDR3 protein: CATGGVASGYTF

V gene: TRBV7-7
J gene: TRBJ1-3
clone size: many
D gene: .
CDR3 DNA: TGTGCCAGCAGCTTAGGGGCTGGGACCAACTCTGGAAACACCATATATTTT
CDR3 protein: CASSLGAGTNSGNTIYF